The T cell receptor beta chain under discussion was sequenced for a study of regulatory T cells in long-lasting Graves disease. Study results and limitations: Researchers examined only peripheral blood and not thyroid tissue. Persistent disease preferred TRBV28, TRBJ1-2 and TRBJ2-5; new disease, TRBV20-1 and TRBJ2-1. The study found persistent patients shared more public clonotypes (roughly 2,500) than new patients (about 880).

Time point of the sample: newly diagnosed GD, antithyroid drugs for less than 3 months. From RNA extracted from PBMCs, the TCR library was made. This clonotype appeared many times. The antigen is not known. With iRepertoire HTBI primers and Arm-PCR of CDR3 regions, TCR beta libraries were built. TCRdb recomputed calls from the multiplex PCR reads with MiXCR, one row per CDR3 protein. The data contain 400,000 to 450,000 distinct CDR3 sequences, about a sixth of them singletons. This CDR3 spans 13 amino acids. The V gene lost 3 bases and the J gene lost 5 bases, with 10 bases spanning the gap. Looked up from germline, CDR1 is KGHSH and CDR2 is LQKENI. This sample was also put to use in a study of T cells in Graves' hyperthyroidism and ophthalmopathy. This second study says: TCR CDR3 underwent first-round RT-PCR with the HTBI primer set.

The sample consisted of peripheral blood mononuclear cells (PBMCs), taken at new diagnosis, from a patient treated with antithyroid drugs. V is TRBV18 and J is TRBJ2-5, with D uncertain. This receptor was obtained from a young woman with Graves disease. CDR3 sequence (DNA): TGTGCCAGCTCACCTGCGACCGACGAGACCCAGTACTTC. It encodes CASSPATDETQYF.